The 12 T cell receptor beta chains presented below share a single source sample, sequenced in a study of human T cells and chemical hapten exposure. In TCRdb, the RACE reads were re-called with MiXCR into one record per CDR3 protein. The sample has around 180,000 distinct CDR3 sequences; under 35% are singletons. Described time point: pre-sensitization, week 0. The treatment: therapeutic diphenylcyclopropenone sensitization with weekly scalp DPC. Sequenced material: whole blood, taken in connection with sensitization to the hapten diphenylcyclopropenone (DPC). The origin of the receptors is a woman aged 30 to 39 with alopecia areata. Some clones in this sample may be carry-over from other donors' samples.

The chain employs TRBV28 and TRBJ1-1, with 8 bases fitting TRBD1. The length of the CDR3 is 13 residues. From germline, CDR1 is MDHEN and CDR2 SYDVKM. With V trimmed by 6 bases and J by 5 bases, 5 bases remained unmatched. The CDR3 spells CASRTTGVTEAFF. The CDR3 DNA is TGTGCCAGCAGAACGACAGGGGTGACTGAAGCTTTCTTT.

In its sample, this clonotype was seen a few times. The gene calls are TRBV3-1 and TRBJ2-5; D is possibly TRBD2 (5 bases). Germline lookup yields CDR1 LGHDT and CDR2 YNNKEL (reference sequence). Trimming cost V 3 bases and J 7 bases, with 15 bases left between them. There are 14 residues in the CDR3. CDR3 sequence reads: CASSHGLRSGTQYF. In DNA form, the CDR3 reads TGTGCCAGCAGCCACGGACTCCGAAGTGGGACCCAGTACTTC.

This clonotype was counted between two and nine times. V gene TRBV5-4 combines with J gene TRBJ2-1; D uncertain. The CDR3 length is 15 residues. CDR1 is SGHNT, CDR2 YYREEE, per germline (reference sequence). The V and J ends lost 1 base and 3 bases respectively, with 11 bases between them. The CDR3 DNA is TGTGCCAGCAGCTTGAAGTCCGGATACTACAATGAGCAGTTCTTC. It encodes CASSLKSGYYNEQFF. The full variable domain, with the rest looked up from reference TRBV5-4 and TRBJ2-1, is ETGVTQSPTHLIKTRGQQVTLRCSSQSGHNTVSWYQQALGQGPQFIFQYYREEENGRGNFPPRFSGLQFPNYSSELNVNALELDDSALYLCASSLKSGYYNEQFFGPGTRLTVL.

The chain links TRBV7-9 to TRBJ1-2; 7 bases align to TRBD1. Per the germline V gene, CDR1 is SEHNR and CDR2 is FQNEAQ (reference sequence). The CDR3 covers 13 residues. Losses at the gene ends were 5 bases for V and 6 bases for J; bases not matched to a gene: 6. The chain's CDR3 is CASSQTGIHGYTF. CDR3 DNA sequence: TGTGCCAGCAGCCAGACAGGGATCCATGGCTACACCTTC.

Only a few counts were recorded for this clonotype. V gene TRBV10-3 combines with J gene TRBJ1-6; D is uncertain. The germline V gene encodes CDR1 ENHRY and CDR2 SYGVKD. The CDR3 extends over 14 amino acids. Trimming took 5 bases from V and 10 from J, leaving 15 bases between them. As DNA, the CDR3 is TGTGCCATCAGTATGGAGGCGATAGGGTCACCCCTCCACTTT. Translated: CAISMEAIGSPLHF.

This sequence joins TRBV20-1 and TRBJ2-2; 11 bases are shared with TRBD2. V dropped 6 bases and J dropped 5; count of bases not matched to a gene: 8. The CDR3 is 15 amino acids. CDR1 and CDR2 from the germline V gene are DFQATT and SNEGSKA (reference sequence). CDR3 in amino acids: CSAYLAGGWTGELFF. In DNA, the CDR3 is TGCAGTGCGTACCTAGCGGGAGGTTGGACCGGGGAGCTGTTTTTT.

The V gene is TRBV6-2 or TRBV6-3, the J gene TRBJ1-5, with 7 bases identical to TRBD1. This CDR3 comprises 15 residues. Trimming took 5 bases from V and 3 from J; bases not matched to a gene: 7. CDR1 and CDR2 from the germline V gene are MNHEY and SVGEGT. The CDR3 loop reads CASSLDRADNQPQHF. The CDR3 DNA reads as TGTGCCAGCAGTCTTGACAGGGCTGACAATCAGCCCCAGCATTTT.

The chain employs TRBV7-2 and TRBJ1-5, with unresolved D. This CDR3 has 17 residues. CDR1 is SGHTA, CDR2 FQGNSA, per germline. The V gene lost 1 base and the J gene lost 0 bases, with 13 bases spanning the gap. CDR3 DNA: TGTGCCAGCAGCTTAGGTGTTGTCGCAAATAGCAATCAGCCCCAGCATTTT. This sequence encodes CASSLGVVANSNQPQHF.

In its sample, this clonotype was seen many times. The chain combines TRBV28 with TRBJ1-5; D unresolved. The CDR3 sequence is 14 residues long. The ends were cut back, 2 bases at V and 2 bases at J, with 7 bases in the middle. Germline CDR1 is MDHEN and CDR2 is SYDVKM. The CDR3 region is CASSLVGGNQPQHF. DNA for the CDR3: TGTGCCAGCAGTTTAGTTGGAGGCAATCAGCCCCAGCATTTT.

This clonotype was seen only a few times. The rearrangement uses TRBV20-1 and TRBJ1-1; 9 positions agree with TRBD1. V trimming: 1 base; J trimming: 3 bases; junction bases outside the gene matches: 9. The CDR3 runs 16 residues. Germline V gives CDR1 DFQATT, CDR2 SNEGSKA (reference sequence). Here the CDR3 reads CSARGFVRQGDTEAFF. CDR3 DNA sequence: TGCAGTGCTAGAGGGTTCGTGAGACAGGGGGACACTGAAGCTTTCTTT.

This sequence joins TRBV9 and TRBJ2-3; the D is unclear. The CDR3 contains 15 residues. V was trimmed by 0 bases and J by 0 bases, leaving 8 bases between them. Looked up from germline, CDR1 is SGDLS and CDR2 is YYNGEE. CDR3 nucleotides: TGTGCCAGCAGCGTAGTTTCGGCCAGCACAGATACGCAGTATTTT. As protein: CASSVVSASTDTQYF.

The table lists this clonotype with a few counts. The chain uses TRBV20-1 and TRBJ1-5; possibly TRBD1 for D (6 bases). CDR1 and CDR2 from the germline V gene are DFQATT and SNEGSKA (reference sequence). Trimming took 2 bases from V and 8 from J, leaving 19 bases between them. This CDR3 region has 15 residues. For the CDR3, the DNA is TGCAGTGCTAGATCCCGACAGGCTGAATCGGAGCCCCAGCATTTT. Residues: CSARSRQAESEPQHF.